Detailed here is one TCR beta chain. The antigen is unknown. The data were obtained in a study of cytomegalovirus exposure and HLA in healthy donors. Separation from the roughly 670-subject first cohort characterized the roughly 130-subject validation cohort, to which the donors belonged. General study findings and limits: A later analysis found first-cohort TCR clusters tended to co-occur in the 90 to 150 validation repertoires. Whilst most TCR sequences proved rare, a subset of public TCRs occurred across many donors. Using the classifier, cytomegalovirus status was reportedly diagnosed with high specificity and sensitivity.

Using immunoSEQ multiplex PCR, the repertoire was profiled, and TCRdb retains in-frame clones only, with some absent. Of about 98,000 clones in the sample, over 75% were seen once. V shed 0 bases and J 1 base; nucleotides not matched to a gene: 9. Germline CDR1 is LGHNA and CDR2 is YSLEER. The CDR3 has 17 amino acids. This sequence originates from a man between 18 and 29 years old in good health and CMV-seropositive. The genes are TRBV4-3 and TRBJ2-7; 7 bases map to TRBD1. Sequences were obtained from PBMCs. Written as DNA, the CDR3 is TGCGCCAGCAGCCAAGATGTCCCTCGGGACAGATCCTACGAGCAGTACTTC. Its protein product is CASSQDVPRDRSYEQYF.